The 30 T cell receptor beta chains below were found in one sample sequenced in a study of T cells in women clearing cervical HPV infection. TCRdb's copy holds only in-frame clones and misses some; the assay was immunoSEQ multiplex PCR. The sample's table shows approximately 52,000 clones. The sample consisted of blood buffy coat. The receptors were gathered from a woman between 18 and 70 years old with a cervical HPV16 infection that either progressed to CIN3+ or cleared (not recorded which).

With regard to this clone: From the germline J gene comes the end of the CDR3, since the read stops 3 residues before it. This chain links TRBV12-5 with TRBJ2-1; a possible D gene is TRBD1 (5 bases). Trimming removed 4 bases at V and 2 bases at J, with 9 bases between. CDR1 LGHNT and CDR2 FRNRAP come from the germline V gene. The length of the CDR3 is 14 residues. The CDR3 sequence: CASGSWTTYNEQFF. The CDR3 DNA, read in part, is TGTGCTAGTGGTTCCTGGACAACCTACAATGAG.

As regards this clone: The read falls 3 residues short of the CDR3 end, and the missing part is taken from the germline J gene. Other DNA sequences in this specimen translate into the identical CDR3. The chain links TRBV18 to TRBJ2-7; 8 nucleotides line up with TRBD1. J lost 0 bases, V lost 4 bases, and 2 bases had no gene match. This CDR3 is 14 amino acids long. Germline V gene lookup returns CDR1 KGHSH and CDR2 LQKENI. Partial CDR3 DNA: TGTGCCAGCTCACAGGACAGGGTCTCCTACGAG. This translates into CASSQDRVSYE. The whole CDR3 reads CASSQDRVSYEQYF. The whole variable domain, filled in from reference TRBV18 and TRBJ2-7, reads NAGVMQNPRHLVRRRGQEARLRCSPMKGHSHVYWYRQLPEEGLKFMVYLQKENIIDESGMPKERFSAEFPKEGPSILRIQQVVRGDSAAYFCASSQDRVSYEQYFGPGTRLTVT.

On this clone itself: Read coverage stops 3 residues before the CDR3 terminus; the germline J gene supplies the remainder. This chain uses TRBV20-1 with TRBJ2-1; 13 nucleotides agree with TRBD2. V lost 2 bases to trimming and J lost 2 bases; unmatched junction nucleotides: 0. Germline lookup yields CDR1 DFQATT and CDR2 SNEGSKA (reference sequence). The CDR3 consists of 15 residues. CDR3 sequence reads: CSARTSGRAYNEQFF. The DNA read from the CDR3 is TGCAGTGCTAGAACTAGCGGGAGGGCCTACAATGAG.

As regards this clone: The read finishes 3 residues shy of the CDR3 end, and the germline J gene is used to complete it. The rearrangement joins TRBV7-9 to TRBJ2-7; D call uncertain. Trimming removed 3 bases from V and 6 bases from J, with 12 bases in between. Germline V CDR1 and CDR2: SEHNR, FQNEAQ (reference sequence). The CDR3 sequence is 13 residues long. CDR3 DNA, as far as it was read: TGTGCCAGCAGCTTTGAGAGACTTGGCGAG. Translation: CASSFERLGE. The entire CDR3 is CASSFERLGEQYF. Variable domain in full (rest from reference TRBV7-9 and TRBJ2-7): DTGVSQNPRHKITKRGQNVTFRCDPISEHNRLYWYRQTLGQGPEFLTYFQNEAQLEKSRLLSDRFSAERPKGSFSTLEIQRTEQGDSAMYLCASSFERLGEQYFGPGTRLTVT.

Comment on this clone: The read gets to within 3 residues of the CDR3 end, and the germline J gene fills in the rest. This chain uses TRBV19 with TRBJ1-1; perhaps TRBD1 as D (6 bases). Germline loops: CDR1 LNHDA, CDR2 SQIVND (reference sequence). V lost 4 bases and J 0 bases, leaving 12 bases between the germline ends. The CDR3 has 15 residues. The CDR3 reads CASSTATGLNTEAFF. The covered CDR3 bases are TGTGCCAGTAGTACGGCGACAGGACTGAACACTGAA.

Concerning this clone: The read halts 3 residues ahead of the CDR3 end, with the missing end drawn from the germline J gene. This chain joins TRBV28 and TRBJ2-3; D is perhaps TRBD1 (5 bases). This CDR3 region has 15 residues. CDR1 is MDHEN, CDR2 SYDVKM, per germline. V lost 5 bases and J 0 bases, leaving 12 bases between the germline ends. The sequenced CDR3 bases are TGTGCCAGCAGTCCGACCAGGGTTAGCACAGATACG. This translates into CASSPTRVSTDT. The CDR3 as a whole reads CASSPTRVSTDTQYF.

Concerning this clone: The CDR3 end falls 3 residues outside the read, so it is completed with the germline J gene. J is TRBJ1-1 and V is TRBV20-1, with 7 bases lining up with TRBD1. Germline V gene data show CDR1 as DFQATT and CDR2 as SNEGSKA (reference sequence). The CDR3 consists of 16 residues. Unmatched junction bases numbered 11, after V lost 4 bases and J lost 0 bases. The covered CDR3 bases are TGCAGTGCTACCTCCTCGAACAGGGGCCTGAACACTGAA. As protein: CSATSSNRGLNTE. The CDR3 as a whole reads CSATSSNRGLNTEAFF.

With regard to this clone: The read stops 3 residues short of the end of the CDR3; the missing end is completed from the germline J gene. The rearrangement links TRBV19 to TRBJ1-2, with 9 bases fitting TRBD1. CDR3 length: 16 residues. J lost 2 bases, V lost 5 bases, and 9 bases had no gene match. Looked up from germline, CDR1 is LNHDA and CDR2 is SQIVND (reference sequence). The CDR3 is CASSPKRGQGNYGYTF. The covered CDR3 bases are TGTGCCAGTAGTCCGAAGAGGGGACAGGGCAACTATGGC. The whole variable domain, filled in from reference TRBV19 and TRBJ1-2, reads DGGITQSPKYLFRKEGQNVTLSCEQNLNHDAMYWYRQDPGQGLRLIYYSQIVNDFQKGDIAEGYSVSREKKESFPLTVTSAQKNPTAFYLCASSPKRGQGNYGYTFGSGTRLTVV.

A word on this clone: The read gets to within 3 residues of the CDR3 end, and the germline J gene fills in the rest. This chain links TRBV7-3 with TRBJ2-1; 7 nucleotides agree with TRBD2. Looked up from germline, CDR1 is SGHTA and CDR2 is FQGTGA. The junction had 6 bases not matched to a gene; V was cut back by 2 bases and J by 5 bases. The CDR3 contains 15 residues. The CDR3 spells CASSLELAPHNEQFF. Partial CDR3 DNA: TGTGCCAGCAGCTTAGAACTAGCGCCTCACAATGAG. Full variable domain (rest looked up from reference TRBV7-3 and TRBJ2-1): GAGVSQTPSNKVTEKGKYVELRCDPISGHTALYWYRQSLGQGPEFLIYFQGTGAADDSGLPNDRFFAVRPEGSVSTLKIQRTERGDSAVYLCASSLELAPHNEQFFGPGTRLTVL.

On this clone: The missing CDR3 end, 3 residues past where the read stops, is filled in from the germline J gene. The rearrangement links TRBV30 to TRBJ2-1; 8 bases line up with TRBD2. V trimming: 3 bases; J trimming: 2 bases; junction bases outside the gene matches: 15. Germline values: CDR1 GTSNPN, CDR2 SVGIG (reference sequence). The CDR3 is 18 residues long. The CDR3 sequence: CAWRPPRGSGTTYNEQFF. Incomplete CDR3 DNA: TGTGCCTGGAGGCCACCGAGGGGTAGCGGGACGACCTACAATGAG.

Details on this clone: The read comes to an end 3 residues before the CDR3 does, leaving the germline J gene to fill in the end. This rearrangement joins TRBV19 to TRBJ2-1, with D possibly TRBD1 on 6 matching bases. Trimming shortened V by 7 bases and J by 8 bases, and 15 bases separated the two germline ends. Germline V gives CDR1 LNHDA, CDR2 SQIVND (reference sequence). The CDR3 loop spans 13 amino acids. The CDR3 bases that were read are TGTGCCAGTAATAGGGGGACGGTAGATGAG. Translating gives CASNRGTVDE. The entire CDR3 reads CASNRGTVDEQFF.

Comment on this clone: Read sequence stops 3 residues before the CDR3 end, and the germline J gene provides the missing end. The chain combines TRBV5-1 with TRBJ1-2; the match to TRBD1 covers 8 bases. The CDR3 has 13 residues. CDR1 is SGHRS and CDR2 is YFSETQ in the germline V gene. The V gene end was trimmed by 1 base and the J gene end by 5 bases; junction bases not matched to a gene: 1. CDR3 bases read: TGCGCCAGCAGCTTGCAGGGGGCGTATGGC. Amino acid sequence: CASSLQGAYG. The full CDR3 is CASSLQGAYGYTF.

For this clone: The observed sequence ends 3 residues before the CDR3 terminus, with the missing tail filled in from the germline J gene. This chain uses TRBV6-2 or TRBV6-3 with TRBJ1-5, with TRBD1 identical over 7 bases. CDR1 and CDR2 (germline): MNHEY, SVGEGT. The CDR3 consists of 14 residues. The ends lost 6 bases at V and 5 bases at J; junction bases unmatched: 7. Incomplete CDR3 DNA: TGTGCCAGCAGGGGGACAGATTATGATCAGCCC. This sequence encodes CASRGTDYDQP. The whole CDR3 reads CASRGTDYDQPQHF.

As regards this clone: The CDR3 is cut off 3 residues early in the read; its end comes from the germline J gene. The V and J genes are TRBV20-1 and TRBJ2-7; D may match TRBD1 or TRBD2 (5 bases each). From germline, CDR1 is DFQATT and CDR2 SNEGSKA (reference sequence). The CDR3 length is 14 residues. The V gene lost 3 bases and the J gene lost 3 bases, with 15 bases spanning the gap. CDR3 sequence: CSASKAGSDYEQYF. The sequenced part of the CDR3 DNA is TGCAGTGCTAGTAAGGCAGGGAGCGACTACGAG.

Turning to this clone: The read comes to an end 3 residues before the CDR3 does, leaving the germline J gene to fill in the end. This chain uses TRBV20-1 with TRBJ2-2; D call uncertain. Per the germline V gene, CDR1 is DFQATT and CDR2 is SNEGSKA (reference sequence). This CDR3 is built from 14 residues. V was trimmed by 3 bases and J by 0 bases, leaving 8 bases between them. CDR3 loop: CSARKEANTGELFF. The DNA read from the CDR3 is TGCAGTGCTAGGAAAGAGGCGAACACCGGGGAG.

Points on this clone: The observed sequence ends 3 residues before the CDR3 terminus, with the missing tail filled in from the germline J gene. This rearrangement joins TRBV7-8 to TRBJ1-5; TRBD1 is a possible D gene (5 bases). Trimming cost V 5 bases and J 6 bases, with 11 bases left between them. Germline lookup yields CDR1 SGHVS and CDR2 FQNEAQ. The CDR3 extends over 13 amino acids. The DNA read from the CDR3 is TGTGCCAGCAGCCAAGACAGTACTCAGCCC. Residues: CASSQDSTQP. The CDR3 reads in full as CASSQDSTQPQHF.

In regard to this clone: The read stops 3 residues short of the end of the CDR3; the missing end is completed from the germline J gene. V usage is TRBV6-2 or TRBV6-3 and J usage is TRBJ2-7, with D possibly being TRBD1 (5 bases). Germline CDR1 reads MNHEY; CDR2 reads SVGEGT. V was cut by 5 bases and J by 4 bases, with 6 bases left in between. This CDR3 spans 11 amino acids. The CDR3 here is CASSRQYEQYF. The sequenced part of the CDR3 DNA is TGTGCCAGCAGTCGACAGTACGAG.

On this clone itself: With the read ending 3 residues before the CDR3 end, the germline J gene is used to fill in that end. V is TRBV9 and J is TRBJ1-6, with 11 bases matching TRBD1. This CDR3 contains 16 residues. Unmatched junction bases numbered 5, after V lost 0 bases and J lost 9 bases. Germline V gene lookup returns CDR1 SGDLS and CDR2 YYNGEE. CDR3 DNA, as far as it was read: TGTGCCAGCAGCGTAGACCCCGGGACAGGGGGTTCACCC. Amino acid sequence: CASSVDPGTGGSP. The whole CDR3 region reads CASSVDPGTGGSPLHF.

Worth noting for this clone: Read sequence stops 3 residues before the CDR3 end, and the germline J gene provides the missing end. The rearrangement uses TRBV20-1 and TRBJ2-3; D possibly corresponds to TRBD1 (5 bases). V was cut by 2 bases and J by 3 bases, with 9 bases left in between. The CDR3 is 13 residues long. The germline gives CDR1 DFQATT, CDR2 SNEGSKA (reference sequence). The CDR3: CSARPQGTDTQYF. The sequenced CDR3 bases are TGCAGTGCTAGACCCCAGGGAACAGATACG.

Comment on this clone: With the read ending 3 residues before the CDR3 end, the germline J gene is used to fill in that end. J is TRBJ2-3 and V is TRBV28; 11 bases map to TRBD2. Germline lookup yields CDR1 MDHEN and CDR2 SYDVKM. J lost 5 bases, V lost 2 bases, and 6 bases had no gene match. The CDR3 loop spans 16 amino acids. The sequenced part of the CDR3 DNA is TGTGCCAGCAGTTTACCAACTAGCGGGGGTGAAGATACG. Encoded protein: CASSLPTSGGEDT. The CDR3 in its entirety is CASSLPTSGGEDTQYF. The variable domain in full, completed from reference TRBV28 and TRBJ2-3, reads DVKVTQSSRYLVKRTGEKVFLECVQDMDHENMFWYRQDPGLGLRLIYFSYDVKMKEKGDIPEGYSVSREKKERFSLILESASTNQTSMYLCASSLPTSGGEDTQYFGPGTRLTVL.

Remarks on this clone: The sequence runs out 3 residues before the end of the CDR3; the remainder is reconstructed from the germline J gene. The rearrangement links TRBV19 to TRBJ2-2; TRBD1 is a possible D gene (6 bases). Deletions cut 3 bases from V and 4 bases from J, with 18 bases between. The CDR3 has 17 residues. Germline V lookup: CDR1 LNHDA, CDR2 SQIVND (reference sequence). The CDR3 is CASSIPPQGRGTGELFF. Partial CDR3 DNA: TGTGCCAGTAGTATTCCCCCCCAGGGGCGCGGCACCGGGGAG.

As regards this clone: The read terminates 3 residues ahead of where the CDR3 ends, so the germline J gene completes it. The chain uses TRBV11-2 and TRBJ1-2; D possibly corresponds to TRBD1 (6 bases). This CDR3 is built from 13 residues. V lost 6 bases and J lost 7, with 15 bases in between. Germline V gene data show CDR1 as SGHAT and CDR2 as FQNNGV. Partial CDR3 DNA: TGTGCCAGCAGGAATACAGGGTTAAGTGGC. It is translated as CASRNTGLSG. The complete CDR3 reads CASRNTGLSGYTF.

With respect to this clone: The read ends 3 residues early relative to the CDR3; the germline J gene fills the gap. V is TRBV6-2 or TRBV6-3 and J is TRBJ2-3; D perhaps matches TRBD2 (6 bases). From germline, CDR1 is MNHEY and CDR2 SVGEGT. The CDR3 is made up of 14 amino acids. The V gene lost 7 bases and the J gene lost 0 bases, with 11 bases spanning the gap. Here the CDR3 reads CASTRRGSTDTQYF. Partial CDR3 DNA: TGTGCCAGCACCAGGAGGGGAAGCACAGATACG.

As regards this clone: The read ends 3 residues shy of where the CDR3 ends; the end is completed using the germline J gene. The rearrangement joins TRBV5-6 to TRBJ1-6; D uncertain. The CDR3 is made up of 12 amino acids. The V end was cut by 4 bases, the J end by 6 bases, with 5 bases between. CDR1 SGHDT and CDR2 YYEEEE come from the germline V gene. The CDR3 reads CASSPLNSPLHF. The CDR3 bases that were read are TGTGCCAGCAGCCCCCTTAATTCACCC.

For this clone: The read comes to an end 3 residues before the CDR3 does, leaving the germline J gene to fill in the end. This chain uses TRBV30 with TRBJ2-7; 9 nucleotides line up with TRBD1. Per germline, CDR1 GTSNPN and CDR2 SVGIG (reference sequence). After removal of 5 bases from V and 3 bases from J, the junction contained 8 bases not matched to a gene. The CDR3 runs to 14 residues. CDR3 DNA, as far as it was read: TGTGCCTGGGCCGGGACAGGGAACTTCTACGAG. This gives the protein CAWAGTGNFYE. The whole CDR3 region reads CAWAGTGNFYEQYF.

As for this clone: The CDR3 end lies 3 residues beyond the end of the read and is filled in from the germline J gene. The chain has TRBV7-9 and TRBJ2-3, with 7 bases identical to TRBD2. The CDR3 runs 15 residues. The V segment lost 1 base and the J segment 4 bases; nucleotides outside the gene matches: 5. Germline V gene lookup returns CDR1 SEHNR and CDR2 FQNEAQ (reference sequence). The CDR3 sequence: CASSLVAGVADTQYF. CDR3 DNA, as far as it was read: TGTGCCAGCAGCTTAGTCGCGGGAGTCGCAGATACG.

With regard to this clone: The read terminates 3 residues before the CDR3 end, so the remaining end is supplied by the germline J gene. The chain recombines TRBV20-1 with TRBJ2-3; 12 bases are a match to TRBD2. Germline V gene data show CDR1 as DFQATT and CDR2 as SNEGSKA (reference sequence). This CDR3 region has 17 residues. The V segment lost 4 bases and the J segment 4 bases; nucleotides outside the gene matches: 12. The sequenced CDR3 bases are TGCAGTGCTAACCCCCGGACTAGCGGGGTATCACCAGATACG. Translated, it gives CSANPRTSGVSPDT. The full CDR3 is CSANPRTSGVSPDTQYF.

Details on this clone: The CDR3 is cut off 3 residues early in the read; its end comes from the germline J gene. The rearrangement uses TRBV19 and TRBJ2-2; weak D call: TRBD1 (6 bases). CDR1 is LNHDA, CDR2 SQIVND, per germline (reference sequence). V was pared by 6 bases and J by 0 bases, with 11 bases between. The CDR3 is 15 amino acids. The CDR3 bases that were read are TGTGCCAGTAGGGGAACAGGGTCGAACACCGGGGAG. Its protein is CASRGTGSNTGE. The whole CDR3 reads CASRGTGSNTGELFF.

Of note for this clone: From the germline J gene comes the end of the CDR3, since the read stops 3 residues before it. The genes are TRBV20-1 and TRBJ1-5, with 11 bases lining up with TRBD1. V was pared by 6 bases and J by 4 bases, with 5 bases of the junction left unmatched. The germline gives CDR1 DFQATT, CDR2 SNEGSKA (reference sequence). The CDR3 covers 14 residues. Incomplete CDR3 DNA: TGCAGTGCCCATGGACAGGGGGCGAATCAGCCC. Translated: CSAHGQGANQP. The entire CDR3 protein reads CSAHGQGANQPQHF.

Worth noting for this clone: Coverage ceases 3 residues before the CDR3 finishes, and the germline J gene fills in the end. The chain links TRBV2 to TRBJ1-6, with 11 bases fitting TRBD1. The CDR3 is 13 amino acids. Germline V gene lookup returns CDR1 SNHLY and CDR2 FYNNEI. Unmatched junction bases numbered 1, after V lost 6 bases and J lost 9 bases. The DNA read from the CDR3 is TGTGCCAGCAGGGACAGGGGGCCTTCACCC. This codes for CASRDRGPSP. The entire CDR3 protein is CASRDRGPSPLHF.